This T cell receptor (beta chain) was found in a study of shared clonotypes between healthy human individuals. The wider study: For every donor, three CD4 naive, three CD4 memory, two CD8 naive and one CD8 memory plates were used.

Some clones are missing from TCRdb's copy, which holds only in-frame ones; the method was immunoSEQ multiplex PCR. The sample has 2,500,000 or so clones; over 85% are singletons. V lost 6 bases and J lost 8, with 16 bases in between. Germline lookup yields CDR1 MDHEN and CDR2 SYDVKM. The CDR3 runs to 13 residues. The sequencing sample was made of naive CD4+ T cells from PBMCs. As for subset: CD45RA+ positively selected. This TCR derives from a man in his late teens or twenties in good health. Some clones in this sample may be carry-over from other donors' samples. The chain joins TRBV28 to TRBJ1-2; D might be TRBD1 (5 bases). CDR3 sequence (DNA): TGTGCCAGCAGATCCCGAGGGGCGAGAGGCTACACCTTC. Translated: CASRSRGARGYTF.